This TCR beta chain was documented in a study of blood T cell repertoires in COVID-19. Recruitment covered 20 to 25 US areas and drew participants whose ages spanned about 18 to 89 years. Trimming took 4 bases from V and 4 from J, leaving 13 bases between them. This CDR3 is built from 14 residues. Germline CDR1 is LGHDT and CDR2 is YNNKEL (reference sequence). Method: immunoSEQ multiplex PCR; TCRdb's copy keeps in-frame clones and lacks some. The top ten hold more than 2% of the sample, which has approximately 200,000 clones, around 90% seen once. The sequence was collected from a woman in her twenties or thirties who had recovered from COVID-19. The genes are TRBV3-1 (or the pseudogene TRBV3-2) and TRBJ1-2; D is possibly TRBD1 (5 bases). The sample comprised PBMCs or T cells enriched from blood (not recorded which). CDR3 amino acids: CASSPWEGRYGYTF. CDR3 DNA sequence: TGTGCCAGCAGCCCATGGGAGGGACGCTATGGCTACACCTTC.